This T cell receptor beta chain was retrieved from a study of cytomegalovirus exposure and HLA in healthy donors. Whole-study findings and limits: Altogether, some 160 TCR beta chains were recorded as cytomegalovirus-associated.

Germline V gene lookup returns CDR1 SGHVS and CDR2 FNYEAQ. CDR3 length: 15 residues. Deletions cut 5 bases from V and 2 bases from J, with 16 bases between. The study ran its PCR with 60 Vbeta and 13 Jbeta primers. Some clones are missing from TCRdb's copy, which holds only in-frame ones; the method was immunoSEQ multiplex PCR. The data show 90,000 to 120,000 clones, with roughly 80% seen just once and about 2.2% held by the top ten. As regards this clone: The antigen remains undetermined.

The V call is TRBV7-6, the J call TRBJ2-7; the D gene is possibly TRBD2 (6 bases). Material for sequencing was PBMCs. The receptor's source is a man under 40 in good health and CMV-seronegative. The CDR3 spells CASSPGDPGAYEQYF. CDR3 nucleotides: TGTGCCAGCAGCCCGGGGGATCCTGGAGCCTACGAGCAGTACTTC. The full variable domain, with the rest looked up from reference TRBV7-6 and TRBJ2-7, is GAGVSQSPRYKVTKRGQDVALRCDPISGHVSLYWYRQALGQGPEFLTYFNYEAQQDKSGLPNDRFSAERPEGSISTLTIQRTEQRDSAMYRCASSPGDPGAYEQYFGPGTRLTVT.